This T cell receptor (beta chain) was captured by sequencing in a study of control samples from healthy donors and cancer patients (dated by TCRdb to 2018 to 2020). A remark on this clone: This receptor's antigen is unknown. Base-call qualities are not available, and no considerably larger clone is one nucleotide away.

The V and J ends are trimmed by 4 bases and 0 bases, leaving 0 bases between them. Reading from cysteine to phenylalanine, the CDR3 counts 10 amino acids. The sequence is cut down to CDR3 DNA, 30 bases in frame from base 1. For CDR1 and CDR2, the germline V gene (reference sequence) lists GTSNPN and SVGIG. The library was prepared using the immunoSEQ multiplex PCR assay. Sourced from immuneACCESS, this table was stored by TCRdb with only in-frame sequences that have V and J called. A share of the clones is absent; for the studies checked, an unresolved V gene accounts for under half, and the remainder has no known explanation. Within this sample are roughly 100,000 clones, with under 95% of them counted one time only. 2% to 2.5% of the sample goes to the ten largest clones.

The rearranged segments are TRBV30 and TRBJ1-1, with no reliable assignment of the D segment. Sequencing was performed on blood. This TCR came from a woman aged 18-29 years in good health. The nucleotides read TGTGCCTGGATGAACACTGAAGCTTTCTTT. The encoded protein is CAWMNTEAFF.